This entry describes one T cell receptor (beta chain). Its specificity is unknown. Collection of a roughly 2.3 ml blood sample took place per donor. This sample was included in a study of monozygotic twins with inflammatory bowel disease. Study findings and constraints: Different subtypes (of T cells) could not be told apart from one another. Limited statistical power may explain no repertoire similarity difference between concordant and discordant twins.

TCRdb reprocessed the 5' RACE reads, with one entry per CDR3 protein and no DNA. This table holds 300,000 to 350,000 distinct CDR3 sequences. The receptor's source is a human donor with ulcerative colitis or Crohn's disease, or a healthy co-twin of an affected twin (not recorded which). Sequenced material: blood.

CDR3 in amino acids: CASSQGQGTSWYEQYF. The chain is built from TRBV3-1 and TRBJ2-7; as DNA is missing, the TRBD1 call by TCRdb cannot be tested. CDR3 length equals 16 residues. Germline V gives CDR1 LGHDT, CDR2 YNNKEL (reference sequence).